The present TCR beta chain was sequenced within a study of radiotherapy plus CTLA-4 blockade in lung cancer listed by TCRdb under 2018. Background for the entire study: Objective responses occurred in around 19% of enrolled patients, and around 29% achieved disease control.

Its CDR3 holds 14 amino acids, cysteine through phenylalanine. Only the CDR3 DNA is retained, 42 bases long and in frame from the first base. V is reduced by 2 bases and J by 4 bases, leaving a spacing of 11 bases between them. The germline V gene encodes CDR1 SGHTA and CDR2 FQGNSA. On this clone itself: What this receptor recognizes is not known. Base-call qualities are not available, and no considerably larger clone is one nucleotide away.

The library was produced with the immunoSEQ multiplex PCR assay. In TCRdb, the immuneACCESS table is reduced to in-frame sequences with V and J assigned. These tables do not hold every clone; where another copy was compared, an unresolved V gene accounts for under half, and the others remain unexplained. This sample lists more than 75,000 clones; roughly 74% were detected once. Roughly 2.8% of the sample is held by the ten biggest clonotypes. Study-wide findings and limitations: After treatment with radiotherapy and ipilimumab, TCR clones that originated in tumors expanded in peripheral blood. Increased serum interferon-beta after radiation, together with early dynamic changes in blood T cell clones, were reported to be the strongest predictors of response.

The study tested focal radiation therapy combined with CTLA-4 blockade (ipilimumab) in patients with chemo-refractory metastatic non-small-cell lung cancer. This TCR was sampled from a human donor with non-small cell lung cancer who had a partial response to radiotherapy plus ipilimumab. Some clones in this sample may be carry-over from other donors' samples. The chain employs TRBV7-2 and TRBJ2-5; the D gene assignment is ambiguous. Sequences were derived from peripheral blood, sampled from a patient treated with radiotherapy plus ipilimumab. CDR3 reads: CASSLSGVRETQYF. The base sequence is TGTGCCAGCAGCTTATCAGGCGTCCGAGAGACCCAGTACTTC. The CDR3, completed at both ends by the reference TRBV7-2 and TRBJ2-5 genes, gives the full variable domain GAGVSQSPSNKVTEKGKDVELRCDPISGHTALYWYRQSLGQGLEFLIYFQGNSAPDKSGLPSDRFSAERTGGSVSTLTIQRTQQEDSAVYLCASSLSGVRETQYFGPGTRLLVL.